A single sample is the source of the 18 T cell receptor beta chains below, sequenced in a study of CD8+ T cells in alopecia areata. Treatment specified: oral pan-JAK inhibitor, 5-10 mg twice daily. RNA was extracted and reverse transcribed into cDNA as the sequencing template. Profiled with immunoSEQ multiplex PCR; TCRdb holds only in-frame clones, not every one. The sample comprises over 100,000 clones, 53% of which are singletons, and approximately 0.46% rests with the top ten. Sequencing used CD4+ T cells sorted from blood, obtained at week 4, from a patient treated with tofacitinib. Source of these receptors: a human donor with alopecia areata.

The CDR3 DNA reads as TGTGCCAGCTTTGGCCGGGCCTACGAGCAGTACTTC. Its protein product is CASFGRAYEQYF. This chain uses TRBV27 with TRBJ2-7; D unresolved. CDR1 and CDR2 from the germline V gene are MNHEY and SMNVEV (reference sequence). Trimming took off 8 bases at V and 2 bases at J, with 10 bases between the two ends. CDR3 length: 12 amino acids.

CDR3 residues: CASRPKPGQGYGYTF. DNA of the CDR3: TGTGCCAGCAGACCAAAGCCGGGACAGGGTTATGGCTACACCTTC. The chain carries TRBV27 and TRBJ1-2, with TRBD1 matching 9 bases. CDR1 is MNHEY, CDR2 SMNVEV, per germline (reference sequence). The CDR3 consists of 15 residues. The trim removed 6 bases at V and 5 bases at J, leaving 10 bases unmatched.

This clone was detected only a few times. The gene calls are TRBV30 and TRBJ1-1; 10 bases agree with TRBD1. The CDR3 extends over 15 amino acids. The germline CDR1 and CDR2 sequences are GTSNPN and SVGIG (reference sequence). The V segment lost 1 base and the J segment 2 bases; nucleotides outside the gene matches: 4. CDR3 sequence (DNA): TGTGCCTGGAGTGGGGACAGGGGCGCAAACACTGAAGCTTTCTTT. It codes for CAWSGDRGANTEAFF.

This rearrangement joins TRBV29-1 to TRBJ2-1; 8 nucleotides align to TRBD2. With V trimmed by 6 bases and J by 3 bases, 7 bases remained unmatched. Germline V gives CDR1 SQVTM, CDR2 ANQGSEA. This CDR3 has 14 residues. In DNA form, the CDR3 reads TGCAGCGTCCGAGCGGGAGCAAACTACAATGAGCAGTTCTTC. Residues: CSVRAGANYNEQFF.

The chain employs TRBV30 and TRBJ1-5; 10 positions match TRBD1. The CDR3 length is 15 residues. Germline-derived CDR1 and CDR2 are GTSNPN and SVGIG (reference sequence). J lost 2 bases, V lost 2 bases, and 3 bases had no gene match. The CDR3 region has the DNA TGTGCCTGGAGTATGACAGGGGGCGGCAATCAGCCCCAGCATTTT. Its translation is CAWSMTGGGNQPQHF.

This clone was detected only a few times. The rearrangement uses TRBV28 and TRBJ2-7; 10 bases line up with TRBD2. V dropped 0 bases and J dropped 5; count of bases not matched to a gene: 7. Per germline, CDR1 MDHEN and CDR2 SYDVKM. This CDR3 has 16 amino acids. CDR3 loop: CASSLWEAGGPDEQYF. In DNA form, the CDR3 reads TGTGCCAGCAGTTTATGGGAAGCGGGGGGGCCGGACGAGCAGTACTTC. Complete variable domain (other parts from reference TRBV28 and TRBJ2-7): DVKVTQSSRYLVKRTGEKVFLECVQDMDHENMFWYRQDPGLGLRLIYFSYDVKMKEKGDIPEGYSVSREKKERFSLILESASTNQTSMYLCASSLWEAGGPDEQYFGPGTRLTVT.

This clone has only a few counts. The rearrangement uses TRBV29-1 and TRBJ2-5; 9 bases map to TRBD1. This CDR3 has 13 residues. The trim removed 6 bases at V and 5 bases at J, leaving 7 bases unmatched. The germline gives CDR1 SQVTM, CDR2 ANQGSEA. CDR3 nucleotide sequence: TGCAGCGTAAACAGGGGGCGGACTGAGACCCAGTACTTC. Translation gives CSVNRGRTETQYF.

V and J are TRBV30 and TRBJ2-3; 10 bases align to TRBD2. Germline V gene lookup returns CDR1 GTSNPN and CDR2 SVGIG (reference sequence). The V and J ends lost 2 bases and 4 bases, in that order; junction bases with no gene match: 3. The CDR3 is 14 residues long. The CDR3 DNA reads TGTGCCTGGAGTAGCGGGGGGGCTGCAGATACGCAGTATTTT. As protein: CAWSSGGAADTQYF. Full variable domain (outside the CDR3, taken from reference TRBV30 and TRBJ2-3): SQTIHQWPATLVQPVGSPLSLECTVEGTSNPNLYWYRQAAGRGLQLLFYSVGIGQISSEVPQNLSASRPQDRQFILSSKKLLLSDSGFYLCAWSSGGAADTQYFGPGTRLTVL.

V and J are TRBV29-1 and TRBJ1-1; no reliable D call. This CDR3 region has 12 residues. Germline-derived CDR1 and CDR2 are SQVTM and ANQGSEA. V lost 7 bases and J lost 0, with 9 bases in between. DNA of the CDR3: TGCAGCGCACAATTCATGAACACTGAAGCTTTCTTT. Translated, it gives CSAQFMNTEAFF.

The chain uses TRBV29-1 and TRBJ2-1; 9 bases align to TRBD2. The junction had 4 bases not matched to a gene; V was cut back by 6 bases and J by 4 bases. Germline values: CDR1 SQVTM, CDR2 ANQGSEA. This CDR3 region has 13 residues. CDR3 DNA sequence: TGCAGCGTACGCGGGAGGGCATACAATGAGCAGTTCTTC. Translation gives CSVRGRAYNEQFF.

This chain links TRBV6-6 with TRBJ1-1, with a tentative D call TRBD1 (5 bases). Trimming left V 6 bases short and J 3 bases short, with 20 bases between. CDR3 length: 16 residues. CDR1 MNHNY and CDR2 SVGAGI come from the germline V gene (reference sequence). As DNA, the CDR3 is TGTGCCAGCAGCCCCGTGAGGACATCCGGGGACACTGAAGCTTTCTTT. Translating it yields CASSPVRTSGDTEAFF.

The DNA for the CDR3 is TGTGCCAGCAGCCCCGACAGGTTCTACTCTGGGGCCAACGTCCTGACTTTC. Residues: CASSPDRFYSGANVLTF. This chain uses TRBV7-9 with TRBJ2-6; possibly TRBD1 for D (6 bases). With 5 bases removed from V and 0 bases from J, the gap between germline ends came to 14 bases. The germline V gene has CDR1 SEHNR and CDR2 FQNEAQ (reference sequence). The CDR3 runs 17 residues.

The chain carries TRBV13 and TRBJ2-1; 8 bases map to TRBD1. Germline CDR1 PRHDT, CDR2 FYEKMQ (reference sequence). The V and J ends lost 7 bases and 9 bases, in that order; junction bases with no gene match: 20. This CDR3 has 17 amino acids. The CDR3 nucleotides read TGTGCCAGCATCCTTCTTTCCCAGGGGGCGATGACTCCTGAGCAGTTCTTC. Encoded protein: CASILLSQGAMTPEQFF.

The chain couples TRBV4-1 to TRBJ1-2; D possibly corresponds to TRBD1 (6 bases). Trimming shortened V by 0 bases and J by 5 bases, and 16 bases separated the two germline ends. CDR1 and CDR2 from the germline V gene are MGHRA and YSYEKL. The CDR3 is 16 residues long. CDR3 in amino acids: CASSQDSAGGAYGYTF. In DNA, the CDR3 is TGCGCCAGCAGCCAAGACAGCGCGGGGGGCGCTTATGGCTACACCTTC.

The genes are TRBV25-1 and TRBJ1-1; a weak D match, TRBD1 (5 bases). Germline V lookup: CDR1 MGHDK, CDR2 SYGVNS. The CDR3 spans 12 residues. V was shortened by 7 bases and J by 1 base, with 7 bases between the two germline ends. This CDR3 is CASIGANTEAFF. CDR3 nucleotides: TGTGCCAGCATTGGGGCGAACACTGAAGCTTTCTTT.

The chain has TRBV27 and TRBJ1-2; D uncertain. V gave up 8 bases and J gave up 3 bases, with 10 bases separating them. The CDR3 loop spans 12 amino acids. Germline assignment: CDR1 MNHEY and CDR2 SMNVEV (reference sequence). The CDR3 here is CASPFIYYGYTF. The CDR3, as DNA: TGTGCCAGCCCCTTCATTTACTATGGCTACACCTTC.

The rearrangement joins TRBV4-2 to TRBJ1-4, with 10 bases identical to TRBD1. After removal of 4 bases from V and 3 bases from J, the junction contained 11 bases not matched to a gene. This CDR3 region has 18 residues. Germline V gene data show CDR1 as LGHNA and CDR2 as YNFKEQ. Here the CDR3 reads CASSRQGGQGRANEKLFF. The CDR3, as DNA: TGTGCCAGCAGCCGCCAAGGGGGACAGGGGAGAGCTAATGAAAAACTGTTTTTT.

J is TRBJ1-5 and V is TRBV29-1, with a tentative D call TRBD1 (5 bases). Trimming shortened V by 2 bases and J by 4 bases, and 18 bases separated the two germline ends. From germline, CDR1 is SQVTM and CDR2 ANQGSEA. The CDR3 is 16 amino acids. CDR3 amino acids: CSVEYDDRDRNQPQHF. CDR3 in DNA: TGCAGCGTTGAATACGATGACAGAGACCGTAATCAGCCCCAGCATTTT.